The 30 T cell receptor beta chains presented below share a single source sample, sequenced in a study of regulatory T cells in long-lasting Graves disease. Libraries of TCR beta came from iRepertoire HTBI primers plus Arm-PCR of CDR3 regions. TCRdb recomputed calls from the multiplex PCR reads with MiXCR, one row per CDR3 protein. Of some 250,000 distinct CDR3 sequences in the sample, 18% were seen once. Time point: newly diagnosed GD, antithyroid drugs for less than 3 months. The TCR library was made from RNA that had been extracted from PBMCs in TRIzol. A further study also used this sample, focusing on T cells in Graves' hyperthyroidism and ophthalmopathy.

This specimen was peripheral blood mononuclear cells (PBMCs), taken at new diagnosis, from a patient treated with antithyroid drugs. These receptors originate from a woman aged 30 to 39 with Graves disease.

This clonotype was found many times. The chain is built from TRBV2 and TRBJ1-2; the D gene is possibly TRBD1 (6 bases). With 5 bases removed from V and 4 bases from J, the gap between germline ends came to 17 bases. This CDR3 spans 15 amino acids. Per the germline V gene, CDR1 is SNHLY and CDR2 is FYNNEI. DNA for the CDR3: TGTGCCAGCAGTAAAACAGGGACCTGGACCTATGGCTACACCTTC. The encoded protein is CASSKTGTWTYGYTF.

This clonotype was counted only a few times. The chain links TRBV29-1 to TRBJ1-1, with 8 bases aligning to TRBD1. The CDR3 length is 11 residues. Germline trimming cut 6 bases from V and 8 bases from J; bases unmatched to any gene: 5. CDR1 is SQVTM, CDR2 ANQGSEA, per germline. DNA for the CDR3: TGCAGCGTCCGGACAGGGAGGGAAGCTTTCTTT. This gives the protein CSVRTGREAFF.

This clonotype has at least ten counts. The chain recombines TRBV11-2 with TRBJ1-4; 12 bases align to TRBD1. J was trimmed by 8 bases and V by 4 bases; bases with no gene match: 14. CDR3 length equals 18 residues. Germline values: CDR1 SGHAT, CDR2 FQNNGV. The CDR3 DNA reads as TGTGCCAGCAGCTCCACCGGGACAGGGGGCGCAAGGTCAGAAAAACTGTTTTTT. Protein: CASSSTGTGGARSEKLFF.

This clonotype was seen at least ten times. The rearrangement links TRBV29-1 to TRBJ2-1; D not certain. CDR3 length equals 15 residues. The germline CDR1 and CDR2 sequences are SQVTM and ANQGSEA. Trimming removed 3 bases from V and 1 base from J, with 13 bases in between. The CDR3 sequence is CSVDRAASSYNEQFF. The DNA for the CDR3 is TGCAGCGTTGATAGGGCGGCCTCTTCCTACAATGAGCAGTTCTTC.

This clonotype was picked up many times. The V gene is TRBV6-5, the J gene TRBJ2-1; tentative D call: TRBD1 (5 bases). Trimming took off 2 bases at V and 4 bases at J, with 15 bases between the two ends. From germline, CDR1 is MNHEY and CDR2 SVGAGI. The CDR3 sequence is 16 residues long. CDR3 sequence reads: CASSYGAADQYNEQFF. CDR3 in DNA: TGTGCCAGCAGTTACGGGGCAGCCGATCAATACAATGAGCAGTTCTTC.

This clonotype was counted once. V gene TRBV30 combines with J gene TRBJ1-4; TRBD1 is a possible D gene (5 bases). The germline V and J ends were trimmed by 0 bases and 5 bases, with 13 bases remaining between them. The V gene's germline CDR1 is GTSNPN and CDR2 SVGIG (reference sequence). The CDR3 is 15 amino acids. CDR3 amino acids: CAWSVQPGVNEKLFF. The CDR3 nucleotides read TGTGCCTGGAGTGTACAGCCGGGGGTCAATGAAAAACTGTTTTTT.

This clonotype was counted many times. V is TRBV5-1 and J is TRBJ1-1; 7 nucleotides align to TRBD1. Per germline, CDR1 SGHRS and CDR2 YFSETQ. Trimming removed 0 bases from V and 4 bases from J; junction bases left unmatched: 6. CDR3 size: 15 residues. The CDR3 DNA reads TGCGCCAGCAGCTTGGGACAGGGTCGTGGCACTGAAGCTTTCTTT. Encoded protein: CASSLGQGRGTEAFF.

The CDR3 region has the DNA TGCAGTGCGTCGAGAACCGGGACAGGGGGTTGGAGTGTTGAGCAGTTCTTC. Translating it yields CSASRTGTGGWSVEQFF. V and J are TRBV20-1 and TRBJ2-1; TRBD1 matches at 11 bases. This CDR3 is 17 amino acids long. J gave up 9 bases and V 6 bases, and 19 bases lay outside the gene matches. Germline values: CDR1 DFQATT, CDR2 SNEGSKA (reference sequence).

Concerning this clonotype itself: One junction end disagrees with the germline gene, perhaps due to a read error. The chain recombines TRBV7-3 with TRBJ2-3; 11 bases match TRBD1. The CDR3 loop spans 17 amino acids. Germline CDR1 reads SGHTA; CDR2 reads FQGTGA. DNA of the CDR3: TGTGCCAGCAGCCTAACAGCGGACAGGGGGCTTCGGGATACGCAGTATTTT. Its protein product is CASSLTADRGLRDTQYF.

The chain links TRBV6-2 or TRBV6-3 to TRBJ2-1; 9 nucleotides agree with TRBD1. V was pared by 5 bases and J by 2 bases, with 4 bases of the junction left unmatched. The CDR3 is 15 residues long. Germline values: CDR1 MNHEY, CDR2 SVGEGT. CDR3: CASSMDRGTYNEQFF. CDR3 DNA: TGTGCCAGCAGTATGGACAGGGGAACCTACAATGAGCAGTTCTTC.

Many counts were recorded for this clonotype. The chain recombines TRBV27 with TRBJ1-4; D might be TRBD1 (6 bases). The CDR3 length is 15 residues. V lost 5 bases and J 8 bases, leaving 18 bases between the germline ends. In germline, CDR1 is MNHEY, CDR2 SMNVEV (reference sequence). CDR3 sequence reads: CASSLRQAGREKLFF. Here the CDR3 DNA reads TGTGCCAGCAGTCTCCGACAGGCCGGGAGGGAAAAACTGTTTTTT.

As regards this clonotype: This may be a read error: a much more frequent sequence differs by one nucleotide. The chain combines TRBV2 with TRBJ2-3; D call uncertain. Germline CDR1 SNHLY, CDR2 FYNNEI. This CDR3 region has 14 residues. The CDR3 loop is CASSADASTDMQYF. The CDR3 DNA reads TGTGCCAGCAGTGCGGACGCCAGCACAGATATGCAGTATTTT.

Ten or more counts support this clonotype. The V and J genes are TRBV19 and TRBJ2-7, with D perhaps TRBD1 or TRBD2 (5 bases each). V dropped 5 bases and J dropped 0 bases, with 8 bases sitting between them. CDR1 and CDR2 (germline): LNHDA, SQIVND (reference sequence). This CDR3 comprises 13 residues. This CDR3 is CASSPRGSYEQYF. CDR3 sequence (DNA): TGTGCCAGTAGTCCGAGGGGCTCCTACGAGCAGTACTTC.

The chain links TRBV6-1 to TRBJ2-3; 9 bases agree with TRBD1. The CDR3 runs to 15 residues. Trimming cost V 8 bases and J 0 bases; bases outside gene matches: 6. Germline CDR1 and CDR2: MNHNS and SASEGT. For the CDR3, the DNA is TGTGCCAGCGCCTTGGGGACAGGGAGCACAGATACGCAGTATTTT. It encodes CASALGTGSTDTQYF.

This clonotype was picked up many times. The chain carries TRBV2 and TRBJ1-2; D is unclear. Per the germline V gene, CDR1 is SNHLY and CDR2 is FYNNEI. This CDR3 contains 18 residues. V lost 2 bases and J lost 2, with 21 bases in between. In DNA form, the CDR3 reads TGTGCCAGCAGTGAACTCTCTGGACTCCTCCTTGCGAACTATGGCTACACCTTC. Protein sequence: CASSELSGLLLANYGYTF.

V gene TRBV12-3 or TRBV12-4 combines with J gene TRBJ2-1, with 15 nucleotides matching TRBD2. This CDR3 comprises 15 residues. The junction had 5 bases not matched to a gene; V was cut back by 8 bases and J by 6 bases. The chain's CDR3 is CASGGLAGGGNEQFF. Here the CDR3 DNA reads TGTGCCAGCGGGGGACTAGCGGGGGGCGGCAATGAGCAGTTCTTC.

The table lists this clonotype with a few counts. The chain links TRBV2 to TRBJ2-5, with unresolved D. The germline V and J ends were trimmed by 7 bases and 2 bases, with 17 bases remaining between them. The CDR3 has 15 residues. The germline V gene encodes CDR1 SNHLY and CDR2 FYNNEI. The DNA of the CDR3 is TGTGCCAGCACCCCCCGTCTGGAACTACAAGAGACCCAGTACTTC. Protein sequence: CASTPRLELQETQYF.

V gene TRBV6-1 combines with J gene TRBJ1-3, with TRBD1 as a possible D gene (5 bases). Germline CDR1 MNHNS, CDR2 SASEGT. The CDR3 totals 15 residues. Trimming took off 2 bases at V and 4 bases at J, with 12 bases between the two ends. The CDR3 DNA reads TGTGCCAGCAGTGAACTGGGGGGTTCGGGAAACACCATATATTTT. Translation: CASSELGGSGNTIYF.

There are many counts of this clonotype. The rearrangement joins TRBV27 to TRBJ1-2, with a tentative D call TRBD1 (6 bases). The CDR3 length is 14 residues. The V gene lost 2 bases and the J gene lost 6 bases, with 13 bases spanning the gap. Germline assignment: CDR1 MNHEY and CDR2 SMNVEV (reference sequence). CDR3 loop: CASSLMAGDDGYTF. The CDR3 region has the DNA TGTGCCAGCAGTTTAATGGCAGGGGATGATGGCTACACCTTC.

This clonotype was counted between two and nine times. V usage is TRBV3-1 and J usage is TRBJ1-2, with TRBD1 identical over 7 bases. V lost 7 bases, J lost 6 bases, and 8 bases stayed unmatched. Germline CDR1 LGHDT, CDR2 YNNKEL (reference sequence). The CDR3 runs to 13 residues. CDR3 in amino acids: CASIPTGVDGYTF. Written as DNA, the CDR3 is TGTGCCAGCATCCCTACAGGGGTGGATGGCTACACCTTC.

This clonotype was recorded many times. The chain recombines TRBV27 with TRBJ1-1; the D gene is possibly TRBD1 (6 bases). The CDR3 extends over 15 amino acids. V lost 0 bases to trimming and J lost 0 bases, with 8 bases between them. Germline V gene sequence: CDR1 MNHEY, CDR2 SMNVEV (reference sequence). The CDR3 here is CASSLSRGVNTEAFF. In nucleotides, the CDR3 is TGTGCCAGCAGTTTATCAAGGGGGGTGAACACTGAAGCTTTCTTT.

This clonotype came up many times. The chain uses TRBV3-1 and TRBJ1-1; TRBD1 aligns across 8 bases. The germline V gene encodes CDR1 LGHDT and CDR2 YNNKEL (reference sequence). The ends lost 3 bases at V and 7 bases at J; junction bases unmatched: 7. The CDR3 sequence is 14 residues long. CDR3 bases: TGTGCCAGCAGCCACTCGGACAGGGAAAATGAAGCTTTCTTT. Protein product: CASSHSDRENEAFF.

This clonotype was counted ten times or more. The genes are TRBV5-1 and TRBJ2-1; the match to TRBD1 covers 12 bases. Looked up from germline, CDR1 is SGHRS and CDR2 is YFSETQ. This CDR3 spans 15 amino acids. V was clipped by 2 bases and J by 5 bases; unmatched bases: 2. The CDR3 sequence: CASSFGTGGHNEQFF. For the CDR3, the DNA is TGCGCCAGCAGCTTTGGGACAGGGGGCCACAATGAGCAGTTCTTC.

This sequence joins TRBV4-1 and TRBJ2-2, with D possibly matching TRBD1 (6 bases). CDR3 length: 17 amino acids. Trimming left V 3 bases short and J 2 bases short, with 16 bases between. From germline, CDR1 is MGHRA and CDR2 YSYEKL. The CDR3 protein is CASSQTTGHINTGELFF. Written as DNA, the CDR3 is TGCGCCAGCAGCCAGACGACGGGACACATCAACACCGGGGAGCTGTTTTTT.

This clonotype was found many times. The genes are TRBV3-1 and TRBJ1-1; possibly TRBD1 for D (5 bases). Germline V gives CDR1 LGHDT, CDR2 YNNKEL (reference sequence). The CDR3 is 16 amino acids. The V gene lost 7 bases and the J gene lost 0 bases, with 18 bases spanning the gap. Written as DNA, the CDR3 is TGTGCCAGCACCCCGGCGGTTTGGGGGGTGAACACTGAAGCTTTCTTT. It is translated as CASTPAVWGVNTEAFF.

This clonotype came up many times. The J gene is TRBJ1-6, the V gene TRBV12-3 or TRBV12-4; TRBD1 is a possible D gene (6 bases). Trimming left V 3 bases short and J 10 bases short, with 7 bases between. This CDR3 contains 12 residues. The CDR3: CASSLGHSPLHF. CDR3 sequence (DNA): TGTGCCAGCAGTTTGGGACACTCACCCCTCCACTTT.

Ten or more counts support this clonotype. The chain carries TRBV7-2 and TRBJ2-5; a possible D gene is TRBD2 (5 bases). The V gene's germline CDR1 is SGHTA and CDR2 FQGNSA. The germline V and J ends were trimmed by 10 bases and 2 bases, with 14 bases remaining between them. This CDR3 comprises 13 residues. CDR3 DNA: TGTGCCACCCGATGGACTCCACAAGAGACCCAGTACTTC. This encodes CATRWTPQETQYF.

V usage is TRBV19 and J usage is TRBJ2-2, with D uncertain. V lost 3 bases and J 6 bases, leaving 14 bases between the germline ends. The germline CDR1 and CDR2 sequences are LNHDA and SQIVND (reference sequence). The CDR3 totals 15 residues. Written as DNA, the CDR3 is TGTGCCAGTAGTATGACACGGTCGGATTCCGGGGAGCTGTTTTTT. Translated, it gives CASSMTRSDSGELFF.

The count of this clonotype is one. This sequence joins TRBV11-2 and TRBJ2-1; TRBD2 matches at 13 bases. The CDR3 is 14 residues long. Germline V gene data show CDR1 as SGHAT and CDR2 as FQNNGV. The V gene end was trimmed by 5 bases and the J gene end by 10 bases; junction bases not matched to a gene: 5. The CDR3 DNA reads as TGTGCCAGCAGCCCCGGACTAGCGGGAGACGAGCAGTTCTTC. Translating gives CASSPGLAGDEQFF.

The J gene is TRBJ2-7, the V gene TRBV27; TRBD1 matches at 7 bases. Germline V gene data show CDR1 as MNHEY and CDR2 as SMNVEV (reference sequence). The CDR3 consists of 13 residues. The V gene end was trimmed by 5 bases and the J gene end by 4 bases; junction bases not matched to a gene: 5. In DNA, the CDR3 is TGTGCCAGCAGTCAACAGGGGTTTTACGAGCAGTACTTC. It codes for CASSQQGFYEQYF.